Listed here are 24 T cell receptor beta chains from one sample, sequenced in a study of T cell responses to AZD1222 COVID-19 vaccine. Sequencing was performed with immunoSEQ multiplex PCR; in TCRdb, only in-frame clones are kept and a portion is missing. The sample consists of about 120,000 clones, 70% to 90% of them appearing once. This specimen was peripheral blood, taken on day 0 of AZD1222 vaccination. Receptors were obtained from an adult in good health.

This chain connects TRBV2 to TRBJ2-5, with a tentative D call TRBD1 (5 bases). This CDR3 contains 11 residues. Germline V gene data show CDR1 as SNHLY and CDR2 as FYNNEI. The V and J ends lost 7 bases and 5 bases respectively, with 8 bases between them. In DNA form, the CDR3 reads TGTGCCAGCATGAAGGGGGAGACCCAGTACTTC. As protein: CASMKGETQYF.

The V and J genes are TRBV7-2 and TRBJ1-2; TRBD1 aligns across 10 bases. V lost 5 bases, J lost 7 bases, and 10 bases stayed unmatched. This CDR3 spans 15 amino acids. Per germline, CDR1 SGHTA and CDR2 FQGNSA. The CDR3 spells CASSRDRQGAGGYTF. CDR3 DNA: TGTGCCAGCAGCAGAGATAGACAGGGGGCAGGTGGCTACACCTTC. Based on the CDR3 plus reference TRBV7-2 and TRBJ1-2, the full variable domain is GAGVSQSPSNKVTEKGKDVELRCDPISGHTALYWYRQSLGQGLEFLIYFQGNSAPDKSGLPSDRFSAERTGGSVSTLTIQRTQQEDSAVYLCASSRDRQGAGGYTFGSGTRLTVV.

The V gene is TRBV16, the J gene TRBJ1-5; a weak D match, TRBD1 (6 bases). V shed 2 bases and J shed 5 bases, with 16 bases lying between them. The CDR3 length is 16 residues. Germline CDR1 and CDR2: KGHSY and FQNENV. The CDR3 DNA sequence: TGTGCCAGCAGCCAAGAGAGGGGGAAGAGGGATCAGCCCCAGCATTTT. This gives the protein CASSQERGKRDQPQHF.

The rearrangement links TRBV6-5 to TRBJ2-4; D gene ambiguous. The CDR3 loop spans 15 amino acids. Looked up from germline, CDR1 is MNHEY and CDR2 is SVGAGI. The V end was cut by 0 bases, the J end by 7 bases, with 13 bases between. CDR3 sequence: CASSYSSQESNIQYF. DNA of the CDR3: TGTGCCAGCAGTTACTCGAGTCAGGAAAGTAACATTCAGTACTTC.

This rearrangement joins TRBV10-3 to TRBJ1-3; 7 bases fit TRBD1. The germline CDR1 and CDR2 sequences are ENHRY and SYGVKD. The CDR3 spans 16 residues. Losses at the gene ends were 6 bases for V and 0 bases for J; bases not matched to a gene: 8. The CDR3 region is CAIRPTGWLSGNTIYF. The CDR3 nucleotides read TGTGCCATCAGGCCGACAGGGTGGCTCTCTGGAAACACCATATATTTT.

DNA for the CDR3: TGTGCCAGCAGCCGAAAGAACACCGGGGAGCTGTTTTTT. Amino acid sequence: CASSRKNTGELFF. This chain connects TRBV14 to TRBJ2-2, with unresolved D. The CDR3 covers 13 residues. Germline CDR1 is SGHDN and CDR2 is FVKESK. The V and J ends lost 4 bases and 1 base respectively, with 4 bases between them.

Concerning this clone: The same CDR3 can be traced to other DNA sequences in this sample. This chain joins TRBV24-1 and TRBJ1-4; 8 nucleotides align to TRBD1. The CDR3 extends over 14 amino acids. Losses at the gene ends were 7 bases for V and 8 bases for J; bases not matched to a gene: 8. Germline V lookup: CDR1 KGHDR, CDR2 SFDVKD. DNA for the CDR3: TGTGCCACCAGCCCAGGGACAGGAGTAGAAAAACTGTTTTTT. As protein: CATSPGTGVEKLFF.

V usage is TRBV5-1 and J usage is TRBJ1-1; D might be TRBD1 (5 bases). Trimming shortened V by 4 bases and J by 0 bases, and 19 bases separated the two germline ends. The length of the CDR3 is 17 residues. Germline V gives CDR1 SGHRS, CDR2 YFSETQ. CDR3 coding DNA: TGCGCCAGCAGCCCACATCCCCCAACAGGCATGAACACTGAAGCTTTCTTT. It encodes CASSPHPPTGMNTEAFF.

V and J are TRBV3-1 (or the pseudogene TRBV3-2) and TRBJ2-7; no clear D gene. From germline, CDR1 is LGHDT and CDR2 YNNKEL (reference sequence). The CDR3 loop spans 14 amino acids. The V end was cut by 1 base, the J end by 6 bases, with 13 bases between. CDR3 amino acids: CASSQGLQVPEQYF. The CDR3, as DNA: TGTGCCAGCAGCCAAGGGTTGCAGGTCCCCGAGCAGTACTTC.

The chain uses TRBV5-1 and TRBJ2-1; 10 bases line up with TRBD2. J gave up 7 bases and V 3 bases, and 7 bases lay outside the gene matches. The CDR3 runs 15 residues. The V gene's germline CDR1 is SGHRS and CDR2 YFSETQ. This CDR3 reads CASSSSGGSINEQFF. CDR3 DNA: TGCGCCAGCAGCTCTAGCGGGGGAAGTATTAATGAGCAGTTCTTC.

The J gene is TRBJ2-5, the V gene TRBV5-1; TRBD2 matches at 7 bases. Germline-derived CDR1 and CDR2 are SGHRS and YFSETQ. This CDR3 has 14 residues. V shed 5 bases, J shed 3 bases, and the junction held 7 bases outside the gene matches. CDR3 loop: CASREGTKEETQYF. CDR3 coding DNA: TGCGCCAGCAGGGAAGGGACTAAGGAAGAGACCCAGTACTTC.

The chain couples TRBV5-1 to TRBJ1-1; D remains ambiguous. The CDR3 covers 16 residues. CDR1 SGHRS and CDR2 YFSETQ come from the germline V gene. V lost 3 bases, J lost 0 bases, and 15 bases lay in between. Here the CDR3 DNA reads TGCGCCAGCAGCTCCCGTGAGGGCAATCTGAACACTGAAGCTTTCTTT. Translating it yields CASSSREGNLNTEAFF.

With respect to this clone: The junction does not match germline at one end; this may be a read error. The genes are TRBV11-2 and TRBJ2-7; D is ambiguous. The CDR3 covers 13 residues. Germline CDR1 reads SGHAT; CDR2 reads FQNNGV. The DNA of the CDR3 is TGTGCCAGCAGCTTATCCCCCGGAGACACGAAGAAATTC. Translating gives CASSLSPGDTKKF.

This chain connects TRBV9 to TRBJ2-7; D not resolved. The CDR3 consists of 14 residues. Trimming shortened V by 3 bases and J by 0 bases, and 10 bases separated the two germline ends. Germline values: CDR1 SGDLS, CDR2 YYNGEE. DNA for the CDR3: TGTGCCAGCAGCGCTGACCACCACTCCTACGAGCAGTACTTC. Translated: CASSADHHSYEQYF.

This chain uses TRBV2 with TRBJ1-3, with D maybe TRBD1 (5 bases). The CDR3 has 17 amino acids. V was cut by 3 bases and J by 3 bases, with 18 bases left in between. Germline V gene lookup returns CDR1 SNHLY and CDR2 FYNNEI. CDR3 nucleotide sequence: TGTGCCAGCAGTGACCCTAAAGGGGAAAGATATGGAAACACCATATATTTT. It translates to CASSDPKGERYGNTIYF.

The chain has TRBV9 and TRBJ2-3, with 8 bases lining up with TRBD2. Germline V gene sequence: CDR1 SGDLS, CDR2 YYNGEE. J lost 0 bases, V lost 3 bases, and 0 bases had no gene match. This CDR3 comprises 14 residues. In DNA, the CDR3 is TGTGCCAGCAGCGCTAGCGGGAGCACAGATACGCAGTATTTT. Its protein is CASSASGSTDTQYF.

This rearrangement joins TRBV18 to TRBJ1-6; 8 bases are shared with TRBD1. The trim removed 3 bases at V and 5 bases at J, leaving 3 bases unmatched. CDR1 and CDR2 from the germline V gene are KGHSH and LQKENI. The CDR3 sequence is 15 residues long. This CDR3 is CASSPGQGHNSPLHF. The CDR3 nucleotides are TGTGCCAGCTCACCCGGACAGGGTCATAATTCACCCCTCCACTTT.

DNA of the CDR3: TGTGCCAGCAGTTTAGCAGGCGCAAAGCAGTACTTC. Protein product: CASSLAGAKQYF. This sequence joins TRBV12-3 or TRBV12-4 and TRBJ2-7, with unresolved D. The CDR3 runs to 12 residues. V shed 0 bases and J shed 8 bases, with 8 bases lying between them.

Comment on this clone: Other DNA sequences from this sample encode an identical CDR3 as well. The chain is built from TRBV6-5 and TRBJ1-1, with 8 positions matching TRBD1. The CDR3 has 14 residues. Germline CDR1 and CDR2: MNHEY and SVGAGI. The ends lost 2 bases at V and 5 bases at J; junction bases unmatched: 4. The CDR3 region has the DNA TGTGCCAGCAGTTACAGCAGGGGGCGGACTGAAGCTTTCTTT. It codes for CASSYSRGRTEAFF.

This chain links TRBV7-6 with TRBJ1-2; a weak D match, TRBD1 (6 bases). Germline V lookup: CDR1 SGHVS, CDR2 FNYEAQ. Trimming removed 5 bases from V and 8 bases from J, with 21 bases in between. The CDR3 loop spans 15 amino acids. The CDR3 bases are TGTGCCAGCAGCCCTCTCGGGGGCAGGTCAGACGGCTACACCTTC. As protein: CASSPLGGRSDGYTF.

This clone was seen a handful of times. The V and J genes are TRBV9 and TRBJ2-1, with 9 bases aligning to TRBD2. CDR3 length: 17 residues. J lost 7 bases, V lost 3 bases, and 14 bases had no gene match. The germline CDR1 and CDR2 sequences are SGDLS and YYNGEE. The CDR3 sequence is CASSAVGSGSRGNEQFF. The DNA for the CDR3 is TGTGCCAGCAGCGCCGTTGGTAGCGGGAGCCGGGGAAATGAGCAGTTCTTC.

The genes are TRBV7-6 and TRBJ2-1; D is unclear. The CDR3 runs to 16 residues. V gave up 1 base and J gave up 1 base, with 11 bases separating them. Germline-derived CDR1 and CDR2 are SGHVS and FNYEAQ. This CDR3 is CASSLGRADSYNEQFF. Here the CDR3 DNA reads TGTGCCAGCAGCTTAGGTCGGGCCGATTCCTACAATGAGCAGTTCTTC.

The chain is built from TRBV7-9 and TRBJ2-7; D is unclear. The V end lost 5 bases, the J end lost 6 bases, and 14 bases lay between the germline ends. Germline CDR1 is SEHNR and CDR2 is FQNEAQ (reference sequence). The CDR3 runs to 13 residues. The DNA for the CDR3 is TGTGCCAGCAGCGGTTCGACCCATAGCGAGCAGTACTTC. Its translation: CASSGSTHSEQYF.

This chain joins TRBV3-1 (or the pseudogene TRBV3-2) and TRBJ2-7; 16 bases are shared with TRBD2. J gave up 3 bases and V 0 bases, and 8 bases lay outside the gene matches. This CDR3 is built from 19 residues. Germline V CDR1 and CDR2: LGHDT, YNNKEL (reference sequence). The CDR3 nucleotides read TGTGCCAGCAGCCAAGAGGGACTAGCGGGAGGGCCGCTCCACTACGAGCAGTACTTC. Its protein is CASSQEGLAGGPLHYEQYF.